The 15 T cell receptor beta chains listed next were all sequenced from one sample in a study of CD8+ T cells in alopecia areata. As for treatment: oral pan-JAK inhibitor, 5-10 mg twice daily. RNA extraction and reverse transcription yielded cDNA as sequencing template. The protocol was immunoSEQ multiplex PCR, while the TCRdb copy is restricted to in-frame clones and leaves out a portion. The table has over 150,000 clones, about 55% seen once. Sequences were derived from CD8+ T cells sorted from blood, sampled at week 24, from a patient treated with tofacitinib. The receptors originated from a human donor with alopecia areata.

A few counts support this clone. The chain links TRBV5-6 to TRBJ1-6; tentatively, D is TRBD1 (6 bases). Germline V CDR1 and CDR2: SGHDT, YYEEEE. V lost 0 bases and J lost 7, with 14 bases in between. This CDR3 spans 16 amino acids. CDR3 in amino acids: CASSLDPGARNSPLHF. The CDR3, as DNA: TGTGCCAGCAGCTTGGATCCAGGGGCTCGGAATTCACCCCTCCACTTT.

The chain links TRBV5-1 to TRBJ2-1; 8 bases align to TRBD1. Unmatched junction bases numbered 12, after V lost 5 bases and J lost 8 bases. Germline V lookup: CDR1 SGHRS, CDR2 YFSETQ. The CDR3 has 15 residues. The CDR3 reads CASRLDRGLMDEQFF. CDR3 sequence (DNA): TGCGCCAGCAGGCTTGACAGGGGCCTCATGGATGAGCAGTTCTTC.

J is TRBJ2-1 and V is TRBV7-6; 9 bases are shared with TRBD1. The CDR3 totals 15 residues. CDR1 and CDR2 from the germline V gene are SGHVS and FNYEAQ. After removal of 4 bases from V and 7 bases from J, the junction contained 8 bases not matched to a gene. CDR3 nucleotides: TGTGCCAGCAGCTATGGGACAGGGAATTCGAATGAGCAGTTCTTC. As protein: CASSYGTGNSNEQFF.

The V call is TRBV27, the J call TRBJ2-1; D is unresolved. Trimming removed 4 bases at V and 13 bases at J, with 14 bases between. Looked up from germline, CDR1 is MNHEY and CDR2 is SMNVEV (reference sequence). The CDR3 is made up of 12 amino acids. DNA for the CDR3: TGTGCCAGCAGTTCCGTTCAGCAATTTCAGTTCTTC. It specifies CASSSVQQFQFF.

This clone has a handful of counts. The chain couples TRBV10-3 to TRBJ1-5; D gene uncertain. Trimming shortened V by 0 bases and J by 2 bases, and 8 bases separated the two germline ends. CDR3 length equals 15 residues. CDR1 and CDR2 from the germline V gene are ENHRY and SYGVKD. CDR3 bases: TGTGCCATCAGTGAGTCGACTACCGGCAATCAGCCCCAGCATTTT. Residues: CAISESTTGNQPQHF.

This sequence joins TRBV6-5 and TRBJ1-1, with D maybe TRBD1 (5 bases). Germline V CDR1 and CDR2: MNHEY, SVGAGI. V lost 7 bases to trimming and J lost 4 bases, with 16 bases between them. The CDR3 totals 14 residues. The CDR3 loop reads CASTPIGAFTEAFF. CDR3 DNA sequence: TGTGCCAGCACCCCGATCGGGGCATTCACTGAAGCTTTCTTT.

The V gene is TRBV9, the J gene TRBJ1-6; D is undetermined. V lost 0 bases, J lost 7 bases, and 5 bases lay in between. This CDR3 region has 13 residues. Germline values: CDR1 SGDLS, CDR2 YYNGEE. CDR3: CASSVGPNSPLHF. In DNA, the CDR3 is TGTGCCAGCAGCGTAGGGCCCAATTCACCCCTCCACTTT.

This clone was found a few times. The rearrangement links TRBV7-9 to TRBJ2-3; 8 nucleotides align to TRBD1. V was pared by 4 bases and J by 2 bases, with 14 bases of the junction left unmatched. CDR3 length: 18 residues. Germline V gene lookup returns CDR1 SEHNR and CDR2 FQNEAQ (reference sequence). In nucleotides, the CDR3 is TGTGCCAGCAGCTCGAGATCGACCGGACAGGGAACCACAGATACGCAGTATTTT. Translated: CASSSRSTGQGTTDTQYF.

V usage is TRBV30 and J usage is TRBJ1-2; TRBD1 aligns across 7 bases. The CDR3 has 14 amino acids. The ends lost 7 bases at V and 5 bases at J; junction bases unmatched: 13. Germline assignment: CDR1 GTSNPN and CDR2 SVGIG (reference sequence). The CDR3 loop is CASFNSGTDYGYTF. The CDR3, as DNA: TGTGCCTCCTTCAATTCCGGGACAGATTATGGCTACACCTTC. Using reference TRBV30 and TRBJ1-2 for the parts outside the CDR3, the full variable domain is SQTIHQWPATLVQPVGSPLSLECTVEGTSNPNLYWYRQAAGRGLQLLFYSVGIGQISSEVPQNLSASRPQDRQFILSSKKLLLSDSGFYLCASFNSGTDYGYTFGSGTRLTVV.

This chain connects TRBV2 to TRBJ1-1; maybe TRBD1 (5 bases). Germline values: CDR1 SNHLY, CDR2 FYNNEI. The CDR3 length is 14 residues. The V end was cut by 4 bases, the J end by 3 bases, with 12 bases between. The CDR3 DNA sequence: TGTGCCAGCAGTGTATTTGGGGGTGACACTGAAGCTTTCTTT. Translated, it gives CASSVFGGDTEAFF.

This clone was counted between two and nine times. The rearrangement uses TRBV5-1 and TRBJ2-7; D unclear. This CDR3 is 13 amino acids long. Germline-derived CDR1 and CDR2 are SGHRS and YFSETQ. Between the trimmed V and J ends, which lost 4 bases and 0 bases, there was a span of 8 bases. As DNA, the CDR3 is TGCGCCAGCAGCCTGGGGTACTCCTACGAGCAGTACTTC. This translates into CASSLGYSYEQYF.

The chain has TRBV7-8 and TRBJ2-3; D is ambiguous. Germline V lookup: CDR1 SGHVS, CDR2 FQNEAQ. CDR3 length equals 16 residues. V lost 2 bases, J lost 1 base, and 13 bases lay in between. As DNA, the CDR3 is TGTGCCAGCAGCTTATTCCGTCCCGCAGGCACAGATACGCAGTATTTT. As protein: CASSLFRPAGTDTQYF.

This clone was picked up a small number of times. V usage is TRBV5-1 and J usage is TRBJ1-1, with a possible D match to TRBD1 (6 bases). The CDR3 has 14 residues. V gave up 2 bases and J gave up 4 bases, with 12 bases separating them. The V gene's germline CDR1 is SGHRS and CDR2 YFSETQ. In DNA, the CDR3 is TGCGCCAGCAGCTTTGGGGGCCTGGGCACTGAAGCTTTCTTT. This translates into CASSFGGLGTEAFF.

The chain combines TRBV11-2 with TRBJ2-1, with unresolved D. This CDR3 is 15 amino acids long. Germline V CDR1 and CDR2: SGHAT, FQNNGV. With 7 bases removed from V and 8 bases from J, the gap between germline ends came to 21 bases. For the CDR3, the DNA is TGTGCCAGCACCCACTTTGGAAGGTGGAATGATGAGCAGTTCTTC. Its protein product is CASTHFGRWNDEQFF.

This clone showed up just a few times. The rearrangement uses TRBV30 and TRBJ1-2, with 8 bases aligning to TRBD1. The germline CDR1 and CDR2 sequences are GTSNPN and SVGIG (reference sequence). There are 15 residues in the CDR3. V gave up 4 bases and J gave up 2 bases; unmatched junction bases: 9. CDR3 coding DNA: TGTGCCTGGATTGACAGGGGCCCTACAAACTATGGCTACACCTTC. It translates to CAWIDRGPTNYGYTF.